Following are 12 T cell receptor beta chains from one sample sequenced in a study of cytomegalovirus exposure and HLA in healthy donors. The PCR ran on 60 Vbeta and 13 Jbeta primers. Data came from immunoSEQ multiplex PCR; TCRdb stores just in-frame clones and leaves some out. The data hold around 150,000 clones, with approximately 77% observed a single time. Sequencing was performed on PBMCs. Receptors were obtained from a male donor in good health and CMV-seropositive.

In its sample, this clone was seen a few times. The chain recombines TRBV30 with TRBJ1-5; D is unresolved. Germline V gene sequence: CDR1 GTSNPN, CDR2 SVGIG (reference sequence). V gave up 5 bases and J gave up 5 bases, with 4 bases separating them. The length of the CDR3 is 10 residues. The CDR3 protein is CAWRDQPQHF. The CDR3 nucleotides are TGTGCCTGGCGGGATCAGCCCCAGCATTTT.

The genes are TRBV7-2 and TRBJ2-2, with 8 bases lining up with TRBD1. Germline V CDR1 and CDR2: SGHTA, FQGNSA. V gave up 1 base and J gave up 6 bases; unmatched junction bases: 7. The CDR3 length is 16 residues. The CDR3 DNA reads as TGTGCCAGCAGCTTAGAGGCAGGGGGCATCGCCGGGGAGCTGTTTTTT. Amino acids: CASSLEAGGIAGELFF.

The chain employs TRBV9 and TRBJ2-3, with TRBD2 identical over 10 bases. Per germline, CDR1 SGDLS and CDR2 YYNGEE. This CDR3 contains 14 residues. The trim removed 7 bases at V and 3 bases at J, leaving 5 bases unmatched. CDR3 loop: CASAIAGGTDTQYF. DNA of the CDR3: TGTGCCAGCGCTATAGCGGGGGGAACAGATACGCAGTATTTT.

The chain couples TRBV4-1 to TRBJ1-1; no clear D. Germline-derived CDR1 and CDR2 are MGHRA and YSYEKL. The V and J ends lost 0 bases and 7 bases respectively, with 15 bases between them. The CDR3 consists of 15 residues. CDR3 in amino acids: CASSQEVYPGYEAFF. The CDR3 DNA sequence: TGCGCCAGCAGCCAAGAAGTCTATCCGGGATATGAAGCTTTCTTT.

The J gene is TRBJ2-3, the V gene TRBV4-2, with D tentatively TRBD2 (6 bases). This CDR3 is built from 15 residues. V shed 0 bases and J shed 11 bases, with 18 bases lying between them. Germline V gene lookup returns CDR1 LGHNA and CDR2 YNFKEQ. In DNA form, the CDR3 reads TGTGCCAGCAGCCAAGAGGAGGGCCCACGGTGGAAGCAGTATTTT. Protein: CASSQEEGPRWKQYF.

This chain connects TRBV5-1 to TRBJ2-3; 8 nucleotides line up with TRBD1. Unmatched junction bases numbered 5, after V lost 1 base and J lost 10 bases. CDR1 is SGHRS and CDR2 is YFSETQ in the germline V gene. CDR3 size: 13 residues. This CDR3 is CASSLPDRGAQYF. The CDR3, as DNA: TGCGCCAGCAGCTTGCCAGACAGGGGTGCGCAGTATTTT.

The chain employs TRBV2 and TRBJ1-4; 7 bases agree with TRBD1. Per germline, CDR1 SNHLY and CDR2 FYNNEI. Losses at the gene ends were 1 base for V and 5 bases for J; bases not matched to a gene: 7. The CDR3 is made up of 16 amino acids. The CDR3: CASSEGSTGLNEKLFF. DNA of the CDR3: TGTGCCAGCAGTGAAGGGTCGACAGGGCTGAATGAAAAACTGTTTTTT.

This sequence joins TRBV6-1 and TRBJ2-1; TRBD2 aligns across 7 bases. There are 13 residues in the CDR3. The J segment lost 7 bases and the V segment lost 1 base, leaving 1 base of the junction unmatched. The germline gives CDR1 MNHNS, CDR2 SASEGT. The CDR3 loop reads CASSEGGGNEQFF. The CDR3 bases are TGTGCCAGCAGTGAAGGCGGGGGAAATGAGCAGTTCTTC.

The chain uses TRBV19 and TRBJ2-1; weak D call: TRBD2 (6 bases). Germline V gene sequence: CDR1 LNHDA, CDR2 SQIVND (reference sequence). The CDR3 sequence is 16 residues long. Between the trimmed V and J ends, which lost 3 bases and 4 bases, there was a span of 16 bases. CDR3 residues: CASSMWGRRGYNEQFF. CDR3 bases: TGTGCCAGTAGTATGTGGGGCAGGAGGGGATACAATGAGCAGTTCTTC. Supplemented by reference TRBV19 and TRBJ2-1, the full variable domain reads DGGITQSPKYLFRKEGQNVTLSCEQNLNHDAMYWYRQDPGQGLRLIYYSQIVNDFQKGDIAEGYSVSREKKESFPLTVTSAQKNPTAFYLCASSMWGRRGYNEQFFGPGTRLTVL.

The chain carries TRBV2 and TRBJ2-7, with 10 nucleotides matching TRBD1. In germline, CDR1 is SNHLY, CDR2 FYNNEI. This CDR3 spans 14 amino acids. V dropped 7 bases and J dropped 2; count of bases not matched to a gene: 5. CDR3 loop: CASIWTGGTYEQYF. The CDR3 DNA reads TGTGCCAGCATTTGGACAGGGGGGACCTACGAGCAGTACTTC. Variable domain in full (rest from reference TRBV2 and TRBJ2-7): EPEVTQTPSHQVTQMGQEVILRCVPISNHLYFYWYRQILGQKVEFLVSFYNNEISEKSEIFDDQFSVERPDGSNFTLKIRSTKLEDSAMYFCASIWTGGTYEQYFGPGTRLTVT.

V usage is TRBV4-1 and J usage is TRBJ2-3; D unresolved. Germline values: CDR1 MGHRA, CDR2 YSYEKL. Trimming left V 1 base short and J 6 bases short, with 8 bases between. CDR3 length equals 13 residues. The CDR3 reads CASSQVYLDTQYF. The DNA for the CDR3 is TGCGCCAGCAGCCAAGTCTACTTGGATACGCAGTATTTT.

J is TRBJ1-2 and V is TRBV5-8; 9 bases align to TRBD1. This CDR3 spans 14 amino acids. Germline values: CDR1 SGHTS, CDR2 YDEGEE. The V and J ends lost 3 bases and 6 bases, in that order; junction bases with no gene match: 6. CDR3 nucleotides: TGTGCCAGCAGCTCCACGGGACAGGGAAATGGCTACACCTTC. This sequence encodes CASSSTGQGNGYTF.